The sequence of this T cell receptor (beta chain) was determined in a study of HIV-infected patients and healthy controls. This clonotype was recorded at least ten times. CDR1 and CDR2 (germline): SGHDN, FVKESK. CDR3 size: 16 residues. Deletions cut 1 base from V and 3 bases from J, with 15 bases between. Whole blood was used without fractionation, so all unsorted peripheral T cells were included. Approximately 500 ng RNA was reverse transcribed with alpha and beta constant-region primers. Alpha and beta chain libraries were made separately by chain-specific third strand synthesis with multiplexing indices. TCRdb reanalysed the 5' RACE reads using MiXCR and keeps one entry per CDR3 protein. This repertoire shows approximately 9,000 distinct CDR3 sequences, 8% to 9.5% found once; its top ten account for around 36%.

This sequence was found in an adult with HIV infection. The donor label of this sample is uncertain. Source: blood, taken before antiretroviral therapy. The rearrangement uses TRBV14 and TRBJ1-2; a possible D gene is TRBD1 (5 bases). The CDR3 is CASSQVSPQGYYGYTF. In DNA form, the CDR3 reads TGTGCCAGCAGCCAAGTATCCCCCCAGGGATACTATGGCTACACCTTC.